Below are 27 T cell receptor beta chains sequenced from a single sample in a study of cytomegalovirus exposure and HLA in healthy donors. TCRdb's copy holds only in-frame clones and misses some; the assay was immunoSEQ multiplex PCR. The top ten hold around 7% of the sample, which has 150,000 to 200,000 clones, about four fifths seen once. The sequenced sample was PBMCs. All receptors derive from a man younger than 30 in good health and CMV-seropositive.

The chain couples TRBV15 to TRBJ1-5; 7 positions agree with TRBD1. The germline V gene has CDR1 LNHNV and CDR2 YYDKDF (reference sequence). The J segment lost 6 bases and the V segment lost 3 bases, leaving 8 bases of the junction unmatched. The CDR3 contains 15 residues. CDR3 sequence reads: CATSRTTGAGQPQHF. The CDR3 nucleotides read TGTGCCACCAGCAGGACTACAGGGGCGGGTCAGCCCCAGCATTTT.

This chain joins TRBV6-1 and TRBJ2-3, with 9 bases aligning to TRBD1. This CDR3 has 15 residues. Germline CDR1 reads MNHNS; CDR2 reads SASEGT. J was trimmed by 1 base and V by 7 bases; bases with no gene match: 6. CDR3 bases: TGTGCCAGCACCATGACAGGGGGAGGCACAGATACGCAGTATTTT. Its protein product is CASTMTGGGTDTQYF.

V gene TRBV27 combines with J gene TRBJ2-7, with D perhaps matching TRBD1 (6 bases). Germline V gene sequence: CDR1 MNHEY, CDR2 SMNVEV (reference sequence). CDR3 length: 14 residues. V was pared by 8 bases and J by 2 bases, with 16 bases between. The chain's CDR3 is CASSRTRTAYEQYF. The CDR3 region has the DNA TGTGCCAGCTCTCGAACCCGGACAGCCTACGAGCAGTACTTC.

The V and J genes are TRBV30 and TRBJ1-5; maybe TRBD1 (5 bases). The CDR3 is 13 amino acids. The V gene's germline CDR1 is GTSNPN and CDR2 SVGIG (reference sequence). V lost 5 bases and J 2 bases, leaving 10 bases between the germline ends. The DNA for the CDR3 is TGTGCCTGGGCCGGAGGGGGCAATCAGCCCCAGCATTTT. Amino acids: CAWAGGGNQPQHF.

V gene TRBV9 combines with J gene TRBJ1-4; TRBD1 aligns across 7 bases. V shed 4 bases, J shed 1 base, and the junction held 1 base outside the gene matches. This CDR3 region has 14 residues. Per germline, CDR1 SGDLS and CDR2 YYNGEE. This CDR3 reads CASSQGVTNEKLFF. CDR3 sequence (DNA): TGTGCCAGCAGCCAGGGGGTAACTAATGAAAAACTGTTTTTT.

Of note for this clone: An end of the junction does not agree with germline; a read error may underlie this. The V call is TRBV15, the J call TRBJ2-2; the D call may be TRBD1 or TRBD2 (7 bases each). Germline V gene sequence: CDR1 LNHNV, CDR2 YYDKDF (reference sequence). The CDR3 is 14 residues long. The CDR3 nucleotides read TGTGCCACCGGCAGGGGGGGGAACACCGGGGAGCTGTTTTTT. This gives the protein CATGRGGNTGELFF. The full variable domain, with the rest looked up from reference TRBV15 and TRBJ2-2, is DAMVIQNPRYQVTQFGKPVTLSCSQTLNHNVMYWYQQKSSQAPKLLFHYYDKDFNNEADTPDNFQSRRPNTSFCFLDIRSPGLGDTAMYLCATGRGGNTGELFFGEGSRLTVL.

A few counts support this clone. The chain links TRBV27 to TRBJ2-3, with D unclear. The CDR3 sequence is 12 residues long. Trimming pared 1 base from V and 9 bases from J, leaving 8 bases between. CDR1 and CDR2 from the germline V gene are MNHEY and SMNVEV (reference sequence). DNA of the CDR3: TGTGCCAGCAGTTTATTGGGCAGGACGCAGTATTTT. Amino acid sequence: CASSLLGRTQYF.

This clone was observed once. V usage is TRBV7-6 and J usage is TRBJ2-2, with 9 bases lining up with TRBD1. Germline V CDR1 and CDR2: SGHVS, FNYEAQ. This CDR3 region has 16 residues. Trimming cost V 4 bases and J 6 bases; bases outside gene matches: 9. The CDR3 is CASSYLQGALPGELFF. CDR3 DNA: TGTGCCAGCAGCTATCTACAGGGGGCTTTACCCGGGGAGCTGTTTTTT.

This clone was recorded once. The chain employs TRBV18 and TRBJ2-7; TRBD2 might be the D (6 bases). V gave up 4 bases and J gave up 7 bases, with 11 bases separating them. The CDR3 loop spans 12 amino acids. Germline V gene lookup returns CDR1 KGHSH and CDR2 LQKENI. CDR3 protein: CASSRTTGEQYF. In DNA form, the CDR3 reads TGTGCCAGCTCACGGACTACCGGGGAGCAGTACTTC.

This clone was detected once. This chain connects TRBV7-3 to TRBJ2-7, with 8 bases matching TRBD2. In germline, CDR1 is SGHTA, CDR2 FQGTGA. The length of the CDR3 is 16 residues. Germline trimming cut 5 bases from V and 2 bases from J; bases unmatched to any gene: 11. This chain's CDR3 is CASSPAAGGLAYEQYF. The CDR3 DNA reads TGTGCCAGCAGCCCCGCCGCGGGGGGCCTCGCCTACGAGCAGTACTTC. The whole variable domain, remainder taken from reference TRBV7-3 and TRBJ2-7, is GAGVSQTPSNKVTEKGKYVELRCDPISGHTALYWYRQSLGQGPEFLIYFQGTGAADDSGLPNDRFFAVRPEGSVSTLKIQRTERGDSAVYLCASSPAAGGLAYEQYFGPGTRLTVT.

V and J are TRBV10-2 and TRBJ1-5, with a weak D call TRBD1 (6 bases). The ends were cut back, 8 bases at V and 1 base at J, with 9 bases in the middle. The CDR3 contains 13 residues. Germline V lookup: CDR1 WSHSY, CDR2 SAAADI. The CDR3 region has the DNA TGCGCCAGCCCTGACAGGAGCAATCAGCCCCAGCATTTT. Translating gives CASPDRSNQPQHF.

There are a few counts of this clone. Different DNA sequences within this sample yield the same CDR3. V and J are TRBV6-1 and TRBJ2-1, with 7 bases identical to TRBD2. The CDR3 sequence is 14 residues long. Germline lookup yields CDR1 MNHNS and CDR2 SASEGT. Trimming cost V 2 bases and J 9 bases; bases outside gene matches: 7. CDR3 sequence reads: CASSELAGAGEQFF. CDR3 nucleotides: TGTGCCAGCAGTGAACTGGCGGGAGCGGGTGAGCAGTTCTTC.

The genes are TRBV5-1 and TRBJ2-5; 9 bases fit TRBD2. Losses at the gene ends were 2 bases for V and 0 bases for J; bases not matched to a gene: 14. The CDR3 has 19 amino acids. Per germline, CDR1 SGHRS and CDR2 YFSETQ. CDR3 nucleotides: TGCGCCAGCAGCTTCCGGGGGCTAGCGGGGACCTCTAACCAAGAGACCCAGTACTTC. Its translation is CASSFRGLAGTSNQETQYF.

V usage is TRBV10-3 and J usage is TRBJ1-2, with a weak D call TRBD1 (5 bases). Trimming cost V 3 bases and J 6 bases, with 17 bases left between them. The germline CDR1 and CDR2 sequences are ENHRY and SYGVKD. There are 15 residues in the CDR3. The CDR3 is CAISEDSQVGNGYTF. The CDR3 coding sequence is TGTGCCATCAGTGAAGACAGCCAGGTGGGAAATGGCTACACCTTC.

J is TRBJ2-4 and V is TRBV27; 7 bases line up with TRBD1. From germline, CDR1 is MNHEY and CDR2 SMNVEV (reference sequence). This CDR3 has 14 residues. After removal of 4 bases from V and 7 bases from J, the junction contained 7 bases not matched to a gene. As DNA, the CDR3 is TGTGCCAGCAGTTCGCGACAGGGACGGAACATTCAGTACTTC. This encodes CASSSRQGRNIQYF.

The CDR3 bases are TGTGCCAGTAGGCAGGAGGGACAGGGGCGCTACACCTTC. Translated, it gives CASRQEGQGRYTF. This chain connects TRBV19 to TRBJ1-2; TRBD1 agrees at 10 bases. Germline V CDR1 and CDR2: LNHDA, SQIVND (reference sequence). This CDR3 comprises 13 residues. Unmatched junction bases numbered 7, after V lost 6 bases and J lost 9 bases.

This clone was picked up one time. The genes are TRBV29-1 and TRBJ2-1; maybe TRBD1 (6 bases). The germline V gene has CDR1 SQVTM and CDR2 ANQGSEA. The CDR3 spans 14 residues. V was shortened by 7 bases and J by 3 bases, with 16 bases between the two germline ends. The CDR3 sequence is CSALRDNNYNEQFF. CDR3 nucleotide sequence: TGCAGCGCCCTCCGGGACAATAACTACAATGAGCAGTTCTTC.

This chain links TRBV27 with TRBJ2-2, with 9 bases lining up with TRBD2. V trimming: 4 bases; J trimming: 5 bases; junction bases outside the gene matches: 8. In germline, CDR1 is MNHEY, CDR2 SMNVEV (reference sequence). This CDR3 has 16 residues. The CDR3 is CASSYLAGEGTGELFF. Written as DNA, the CDR3 is TGTGCCAGCAGTTATTTAGCGGGAGAGGGGACCGGGGAGCTGTTTTTT.

The chain couples TRBV5-1 to TRBJ2-3; no clear D. This CDR3 spans 15 amino acids. V lost 0 bases to trimming and J lost 5 bases, with 13 bases between them. In germline, CDR1 is SGHRS, CDR2 YFSETQ. This CDR3 is CASSLAATSRDTQYF. As DNA, the CDR3 is TGCGCCAGCAGCTTGGCTGCGACATCGAGAGATACGCAGTATTTT.

The rearrangement joins TRBV9 to TRBJ1-1; no definite D call. The germline CDR1 and CDR2 sequences are SGDLS and YYNGEE. With 0 bases removed from V and 1 base from J, the gap between germline ends came to 7 bases. This CDR3 spans 14 amino acids. This chain's CDR3 is CASSVGEQNTEAFF. The CDR3 nucleotides read TGTGCCAGCAGCGTAGGTGAGCAGAACACTGAAGCTTTCTTT.

The chain joins TRBV7-2 to TRBJ2-7, with unresolved D. Germline V gene lookup returns CDR1 SGHTA and CDR2 FQGNSA. This CDR3 spans 12 amino acids. V lost 2 bases to trimming and J lost 3 bases, with 5 bases between them. The CDR3 protein is CASSLFSYEQYF. The CDR3 DNA sequence: TGTGCCAGCAGCTTATTTAGCTACGAGCAGTACTTC.

The chain carries TRBV15 and TRBJ1-5, with 7 bases matching TRBD1. Looked up from germline, CDR1 is LNHNV and CDR2 is YYDKDF (reference sequence). The CDR3 has 18 amino acids. With V trimmed by 0 bases and J by 0 bases, 8 bases remained unmatched. Written as DNA, the CDR3 is TGTGCCACCAGCAGAGATAGTAATACAGGGGATAGCAATCAGCCCCAGCATTTT. Protein: CATSRDSNTGDSNQPQHF.

The chain has TRBV7-2 and TRBJ1-2, with TRBD1 identical over 9 bases. The length of the CDR3 is 16 residues. V lost 5 bases to trimming and J lost 0 bases; unmatched junction nucleotides: 7. The germline V gene has CDR1 SGHTA and CDR2 FQGNSA. CDR3 region: CASSIPGQGANYGYTF. The CDR3 nucleotides are TGTGCCAGCAGCATCCCGGGACAGGGCGCTAACTATGGCTACACCTTC.

J is TRBJ2-4 and V is TRBV29-1; D remains ambiguous. This CDR3 comprises 14 residues. Trimming removed 4 bases at V and 4 bases at J, with 14 bases between. Per the germline V gene, CDR1 is SQVTM and CDR2 is ANQGSEA. CDR3 sequence (DNA): TGCAGCGTTGGGTCATCCAGATTAAAAAACATTCAGTACTTC. Encoded protein: CSVGSSRLKNIQYF.

The rearrangement uses TRBV9 and TRBJ1-3; unclear D gene. The CDR3 is made up of 13 amino acids. The V end lost 4 bases, the J end lost 3 bases, and 8 bases lay between the germline ends. The germline gives CDR1 SGDLS, CDR2 YYNGEE. The CDR3 DNA is TGTGCCAGCAGCCCCAATAGTGGAAACACCATATATTTT. This codes for CASSPNSGNTIYF.

The genes are TRBV2 and TRBJ1-5; TRBD1 matches at 9 bases. V was clipped by 6 bases and J by 0 bases; unmatched bases: 6. The CDR3 runs 16 residues. Germline V lookup: CDR1 SNHLY, CDR2 FYNNEI. This chain's CDR3 is CASRADRGNSNQPQHF. The CDR3 DNA sequence: TGTGCCAGCAGGGCGGACAGGGGCAATAGCAATCAGCCCCAGCATTTT.

The chain links TRBV6-1 to TRBJ2-2, with TRBD2 identical over 8 bases. Germline assignment: CDR1 MNHNS and CDR2 SASEGT. The junction had 3 bases not matched to a gene; V was cut back by 6 bases and J by 3 bases. This CDR3 is built from 14 residues. The CDR3 nucleotides are TGTGCCAGCAGCGTAGCGGGATACACCGGGGAGCTGTTTTTT. Amino acid sequence: CASSVAGYTGELFF.